The 20 T cell receptor beta chains presented below share a single source sample, sequenced in a study of blood T cell repertoires in COVID-19. Sequencing used immunoSEQ multiplex PCR; TCRdb keeps in-frame clones, though not all of them. The sample includes under 300,000 clones, roughly 84% of them seen just once. The specimen sequenced was peripheral blood. These receptor sequences come from a woman in her thirties or forties who had recovered from COVID-19.

This clone was found a few times. The chain links TRBV6-1 to TRBJ2-1, with TRBD1 identical over 7 bases. After removal of 6 bases from V and 1 base from J, the junction contained 3 bases not matched to a gene. This CDR3 region has 14 residues. Germline-derived CDR1 and CDR2 are MNHNS and SASEGT. The chain's CDR3 is CASSRTGSYNEQFF. The CDR3, as DNA: TGTGCCAGCAGCAGGACAGGATCCTACAATGAGCAGTTCTTC.

The chain employs TRBV27 and TRBJ1-5; possible D gene TRBD1, 5 bases. Germline values: CDR1 MNHEY, CDR2 SMNVEV (reference sequence). CDR3 length: 15 residues. Trimming removed 3 bases from V and 9 bases from J, with 18 bases in between. CDR3 amino acids: CASSFTGLGGGPQHF. DNA of the CDR3: TGTGCCAGCAGTTTCACGGGACTCGGAGGAGGGCCCCAGCATTTT.

The CDR3 DNA follows: TGTGCCAGCAGGACAGGGGGCTTGAACACTGAAGCTTTCTTT. Translation: CASRTGGLNTEAFF. The chain uses TRBV28 and TRBJ1-1; TRBD1 agrees at 10 bases. The V and J ends lost 6 bases and 0 bases, in that order; junction bases with no gene match: 1. The CDR3 is 14 residues long. CDR1 is MDHEN, CDR2 SYDVKM, per germline.

This sequence joins TRBV3-1 (or the pseudogene TRBV3-2) and TRBJ2-7, with D unclear. V shed 6 bases and J shed 1 base, with 10 bases lying between them. Germline V gives CDR1 LGHDT, CDR2 YNNKEL (reference sequence). CDR3 length: 13 amino acids. CDR3 bases: TGTGCCAGCAGACCCAGCGAGTCCTACGAGCAGTACTTC. This codes for CASRPSESYEQYF.

The CDR3 loop is CASSLGNGGETQYF. CDR3 sequence (DNA): TGTGCCAGCAGCTTAGGAAACGGCGGGGAGACCCAGTACTTC. J is TRBJ2-5 and V is TRBV7-9; D might be TRBD2 (5 bases). The CDR3 runs 14 residues. V was shortened by 1 base and J by 5 bases, with 11 bases between the two germline ends. The germline V gene encodes CDR1 SEHNR and CDR2 FQNEAQ (reference sequence).

The chain has TRBV2 and TRBJ2-7, with TRBD1 matching over 7 bases. The V gene end was trimmed by 7 bases and the J gene end by 1 base; junction bases not matched to a gene: 7. CDR1 SNHLY and CDR2 FYNNEI come from the germline V gene. The CDR3 runs 14 residues. The CDR3 region is CASIIGGMSYEQYF. CDR3 nucleotides: TGTGCCAGCATAATAGGGGGCATGTCCTACGAGCAGTACTTC.

The rearrangement uses TRBV4-1 and TRBJ2-1, with 7 bases identical to TRBD1. The CDR3 length is 15 residues. The germline V gene has CDR1 MGHRA and CDR2 YSYEKL. Trimming at V came to 3 bases and at J to 6 bases, leaving 8 bases not matched to a gene. The CDR3 DNA reads TGCGCCAGCAGCCATAGACAGGGATCGGGCAATGAGCAGTTCTTC. Its protein product is CASSHRQGSGNEQFF.

The chain has TRBV2 and TRBJ2-7; the D gene is possibly TRBD1 (5 bases). V was pared by 3 bases and J by 4 bases, with 13 bases between. Per germline, CDR1 SNHLY and CDR2 FYNNEI. CDR3 length: 14 amino acids. The CDR3 reads CASSDGAAGYEQYF. DNA for the CDR3: TGTGCCAGCAGTGATGGGGCTGCCGGATACGAGCAGTACTTC.

This rearrangement joins TRBV15 to TRBJ2-7; 7 positions match TRBD1. Germline CDR1 is LNHNV and CDR2 is YYDKDF (reference sequence). The CDR3 is 14 residues long. With 0 bases clipped from V and 5 bases from J, the junction kept 4 bases outside the gene matches. The CDR3 loop is CATSRDGTGDEQYF. The CDR3 region has the DNA TGTGCCACCAGCAGAGATGGTACAGGGGACGAGCAGTACTTC.

The chain has TRBV3-1 (or the pseudogene TRBV3-2) and TRBJ2-1, with D possibly matching TRBD1 (6 bases). Germline CDR1 reads LGHDT; CDR2 reads YNNKEL (reference sequence). Trimming removed 3 bases at V and 1 base at J, with 10 bases between. There are 15 residues in the CDR3. CDR3 amino acids: CASSHYRASYNEQFF. CDR3 bases: TGTGCCAGCAGCCACTACAGGGCGTCCTACAATGAGCAGTTCTTC.

The chain links TRBV7-9 to TRBJ1-4; TRBD1 agrees at 8 bases. Germline CDR1 SEHNR, CDR2 FQNEAQ (reference sequence). There are 17 residues in the CDR3. The V and J ends lost 5 bases and 3 bases, in that order; junction bases with no gene match: 11. The CDR3 DNA sequence: TGTGCCAGCAGCCGATCGACAGGGGTTGTAGCTAATGAAAAACTGTTTTTT. It yields the protein CASSRSTGVVANEKLFF. The whole variable domain, remainder taken from reference TRBV7-9 and TRBJ1-4, is DTGVSQNPRHKITKRGQNVTFRCDPISEHNRLYWYRQTLGQGPEFLTYFQNEAQLEKSRLLSDRFSAERPKGSFSTLEIQRTEQGDSAMYLCASSRSTGVVANEKLFFGSGTQLSVL.

This clone showed up just a few times. V usage is TRBV5-6 and J usage is TRBJ1-1; 8 nucleotides agree with TRBD1. This CDR3 is built from 14 residues. V shed 4 bases and J 6 bases; nucleotides not matched to a gene: 8. Germline CDR1 is SGHDT and CDR2 is YYEEEE. The CDR3 loop reads CASSQLPTGAEAFF. The CDR3 bases are TGTGCCAGCAGCCAACTCCCGACAGGGGCTGAAGCTTTCTTT.

The chain is built from TRBV3-1 (or the pseudogene TRBV3-2) and TRBJ2-7; perhaps TRBD1 as D (8 bases). Germline CDR1 reads LGHDT; CDR2 reads YNNKEL (reference sequence). CDR3 length: 15 amino acids. V was clipped by 4 bases and J by 2 bases, with 15 bases between them. The CDR3 DNA follows: TGTGCCAGCAGCCCGAGGACAGGGAGGGCCTACGAGCAGTACTTC. It encodes CASSPRTGRAYEQYF.

V gene TRBV6-6 combines with J gene TRBJ2-5; 8 nucleotides align to TRBD1. V dropped 4 bases and J dropped 5; count of bases not matched to a gene: 3. The CDR3 spans 13 residues. CDR1 MNHNY and CDR2 SVGAGI come from the germline V gene (reference sequence). For the CDR3, the DNA is TGTGCCAGCAGTTCAGGGGGCGCTGAGACCCAGTACTTC. Its protein product is CASSSGGAETQYF.

V is TRBV12-3 or TRBV12-4 and J is TRBJ1-6; D unclear. Trimming cost V 4 bases and J 9 bases, with 7 bases left between them. The CDR3 covers 12 residues. The CDR3, as DNA: TGTGCCAGCAGTTCCAGGATTTCACCCCTCCACTTT. Residues: CASSSRISPLHF.

J is TRBJ2-2 and V is TRBV5-1; no definite D call. This CDR3 has 17 amino acids. The V and J ends lost 2 bases and 2 bases respectively, with 16 bases between them. Germline CDR1 SGHRS, CDR2 YFSETQ. CDR3 sequence: CASSLGRSVINTGELFF. CDR3 sequence (DNA): TGCGCCAGCAGCTTAGGCAGGTCGGTTATCAACACCGGGGAGCTGTTTTTT.

The V call is TRBV4-1, the J call TRBJ2-7, with D possibly TRBD2 on 6 matching bases. This CDR3 spans 16 amino acids. Trimming left V 1 base short and J 0 bases short, with 13 bases between. Germline-derived CDR1 and CDR2 are MGHRA and YSYEKL. This chain's CDR3 is CASSQVPAGSSYEQYF. In nucleotides, the CDR3 is TGCGCCAGCAGCCAAGTACCCGCGGGAAGCTCCTACGAGCAGTACTTC.

This clone was recorded at least ten times. The chain uses TRBV9 and TRBJ2-2, with a weak D call TRBD2 (5 bases). Germline V lookup: CDR1 SGDLS, CDR2 YYNGEE. The CDR3 extends over 17 amino acids. V was clipped by 4 bases and J by 1 base, with 17 bases between them. The CDR3 is CASSPPTGLGNTGELFF. Here the CDR3 DNA reads TGTGCCAGCAGCCCCCCAACGGGGTTGGGGAACACCGGGGAGCTGTTTTTT.

This sequence joins TRBV5-4 and TRBJ2-2, with unresolved D. CDR3 length: 14 residues. CDR1 SGHNT and CDR2 YYREEE come from the germline V gene (reference sequence). V was shortened by 1 base and J by 0 bases, with 4 bases between the two germline ends. Here the CDR3 DNA reads TGTGCCAGCAGCTTGTCTCCGAACACCGGGGAGCTGTTTTTT. Its translation: CASSLSPNTGELFF.

V is TRBV5-1 and J is TRBJ2-7; D unclear. Per germline, CDR1 SGHRS and CDR2 YFSETQ. This CDR3 spans 15 amino acids. The germline V and J ends were trimmed by 1 base and 2 bases, with 13 bases remaining between them. CDR3 in amino acids: CASSLPSAEAYEQYF. The DNA of the CDR3 is TGCGCCAGCAGCTTGCCCTCGGCCGAGGCCTACGAGCAGTACTTC.